This record covers a single T cell receptor (beta chain). Its antigen is not yet known. Base qualities are not at hand, and no much larger clone is one base apart. The entry originates in a study of CD8 T cells in Susac syndrome (dated by TCRdb to about 2019). At the level of the whole study: The study used repertoire sequencing to test whether antigen drove CD8+ T cell activation and differentiation in Susac syndrome. The study compared CD8+ T cell repertoire clonality among 12 healthy donors, about 14 Susac syndrome patients and 15 or so multiple sclerosis patients. The research as a whole found: The TCR sequencing and HLA analysis was acknowledged to have included a relatively small number of individuals.

RNA was extracted using the RNeasy kit, and about 0.45 to 1 microgram was reverse transcribed with random hexamers. The immunoSEQ multiplex PCR assay, covering 54 Vbeta and 13 Jbeta segments, was used to amplify TCR beta CDR3 regions. PCR amplification bias was corrected using a synthetic template baseline for primer optimization and computational correction. As for the authors' bioinformatics: Reads were annotated to V, D and J genes per IMGT and analyzed with immunoSEQ Analyzer, keeping only productive sequences. Clonality was computed as one minus Shannon entropy normalized by log2 of the number of productive unique sequences. For each patient and control, public and private clones were evaluated among the 100 most prevalent clones. Clones were defined as Susac-specific if absent from the healthy and MS cohorts, from around 1,100 published viral clones and from other ImmuneACCESS disease sequences. TCRdb passed the public sequencing reads through fastp at Q25 and MiXCR, retaining productive beta sequences. Rows merge per CDR3 protein into single entries with the most common DNA and genes. The V and J calls were determined by TCRdb, not by the authors. The sample table shows roughly 110,000 distinct CDR3 sequences, and around 92% are seen once. Roughly 0.11% of the sample goes to the ten largest clones.

Peripheral blood CD8+ and CD4+ T cells from healthy donors, Susac syndrome patients and multiple sclerosis patients were profiled using high-throughput TCR beta sequencing. The healthy donors served as controls matched for age and sex. Bulk CD8+ and CD4+ T cells were purified by magnetic negative isolation, while CD8+ TEMRA cells were enriched using FACS. Blood was collected in EDTA tubes and processed within 24 hours, with PBMCs isolated through density gradient centrifugation. PBMCs intended for TCR sequencing were cryopreserved in liquid nitrogen and thawed later in a water bath at 37 degrees C. The sorted or isolated CD4+, CD8+ and CD8+ TEMRA cells reached a purity of at least 90%. What was sequenced was CD8+ T cells from PBMCs. This sequence was found in a human donor in good health.

DNA sequence: TGTGCCAGCAGTCGGACAGATACGCAGTATTTT. This encodes CASSRTDTQYF. The rearranged segments are TRBV12-3 or TRBV12-4 and TRBJ2-3; confidence is insufficient to name the D gene. Measured from the cysteine to the phenylalanine, the CDR3 is 11 residues long. Only CDR3 DNA is held: 33 bases, read in frame from base 1. V sheds 5 bases and J sheds 3 bases, leaving 3 bases between their ends.